Below, one T cell receptor (beta chain) is given with its context. Sequencing used immunoSEQ multiplex PCR; TCRdb keeps in-frame clones, though not all of them. The sample has 78,000 or so clones, approximately 81% seen once; the top ten hold roughly a sixth. This entry belongs to a study of OX40 agonist ivuxolimab in advanced cancers. The TCR sequence derives from an adult with an advanced solid tumor such as melanoma, head and neck, liver or kidney cancer. The source material was CD4+ or CD8+ T cells sorted from blood, sampled in a trial of the OX40 agonist ivuxolimab.

CDR3 DNA: TGTGCCAGCAGCTCTAGCGGGAGAAGGACAGATACGCAGTATTTT. Amino acid sequence: CASSSSGRRTDTQYF. The chain is built from TRBV11-2 and TRBJ2-3; TRBD2 agrees at 10 bases. The CDR3 is 15 residues long. Germline-derived CDR1 and CDR2 are SGHAT and FQNNGV. J gave up 3 bases and V 4 bases, and 4 bases lay outside the gene matches.